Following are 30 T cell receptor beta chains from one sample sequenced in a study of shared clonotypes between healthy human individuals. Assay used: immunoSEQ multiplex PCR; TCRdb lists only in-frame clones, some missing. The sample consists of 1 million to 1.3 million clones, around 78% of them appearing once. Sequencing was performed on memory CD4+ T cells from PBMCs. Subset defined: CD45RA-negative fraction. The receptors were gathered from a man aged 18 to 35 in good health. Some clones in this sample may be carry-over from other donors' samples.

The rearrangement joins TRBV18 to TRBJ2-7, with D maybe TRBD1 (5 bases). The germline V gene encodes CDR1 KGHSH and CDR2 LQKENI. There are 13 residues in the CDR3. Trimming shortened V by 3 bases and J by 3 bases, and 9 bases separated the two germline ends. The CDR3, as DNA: TGTGCCAGCTCACCGCAGGGATTCTACGAGCAGTACTTC. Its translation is CASSPQGFYEQYF. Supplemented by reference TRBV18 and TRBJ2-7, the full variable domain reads NAGVMQNPRHLVRRRGQEARLRCSPMKGHSHVYWYRQLPEEGLKFMVYLQKENIIDESGMPKERFSAEFPKEGPSILRIQQVVRGDSAAYFCASSPQGFYEQYFGPGTRLTVT.

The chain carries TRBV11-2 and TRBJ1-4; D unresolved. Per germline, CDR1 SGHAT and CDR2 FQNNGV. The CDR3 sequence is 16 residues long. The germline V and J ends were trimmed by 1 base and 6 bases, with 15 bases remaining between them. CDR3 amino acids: CASSLAYSLSYEKLFF. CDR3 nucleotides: TGTGCCAGCAGCTTAGCGTACAGCCTAAGTTATGAAAAACTGTTTTTT.

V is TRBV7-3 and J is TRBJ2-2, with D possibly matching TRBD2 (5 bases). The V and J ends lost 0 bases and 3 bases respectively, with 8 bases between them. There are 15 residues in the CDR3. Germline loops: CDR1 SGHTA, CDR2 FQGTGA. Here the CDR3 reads CASSLTLEDTGELFF. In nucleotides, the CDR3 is TGTGCCAGCAGCTTAACTCTGGAGGACACCGGGGAGCTGTTTTTT. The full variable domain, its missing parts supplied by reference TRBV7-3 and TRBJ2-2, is GAGVSQTPSNKVTEKGKYVELRCDPISGHTALYWYRQSLGQGPEFLIYFQGTGAADDSGLPNDRFFAVRPEGSVSTLKIQRTERGDSAVYLCASSLTLEDTGELFFGEGSRLTVL.

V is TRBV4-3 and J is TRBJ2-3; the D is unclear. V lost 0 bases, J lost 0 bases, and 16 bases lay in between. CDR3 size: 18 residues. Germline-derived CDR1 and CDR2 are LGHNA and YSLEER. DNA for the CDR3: TGCGCCAGCAGCCAAGATCCCCGAGAAATGACTAGCACAGATACGCAGTATTTT. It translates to CASSQDPREMTSTDTQYF.

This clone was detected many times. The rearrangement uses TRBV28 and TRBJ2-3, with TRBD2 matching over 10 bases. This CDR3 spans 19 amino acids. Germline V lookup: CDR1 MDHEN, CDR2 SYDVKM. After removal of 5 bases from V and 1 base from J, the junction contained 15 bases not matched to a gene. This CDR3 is CASSDGDVILAGRTDTQYF. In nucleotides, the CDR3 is TGTGCCAGCAGTGACGGGGACGTTATACTAGCGGGACGCACAGATACGCAGTATTTT.

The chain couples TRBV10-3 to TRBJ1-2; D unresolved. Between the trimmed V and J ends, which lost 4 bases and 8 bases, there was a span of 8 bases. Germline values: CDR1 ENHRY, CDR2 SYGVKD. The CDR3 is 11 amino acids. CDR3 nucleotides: TGTGCCATCAGTGGAGAGGGAGGCTACACCTTC. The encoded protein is CAISGEGGYTF.

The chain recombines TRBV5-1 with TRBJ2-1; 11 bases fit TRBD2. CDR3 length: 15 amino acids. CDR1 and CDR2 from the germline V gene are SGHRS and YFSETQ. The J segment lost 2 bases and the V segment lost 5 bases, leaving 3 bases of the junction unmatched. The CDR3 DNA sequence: TGCGCCAGCAGACCGGGACTAGCGGCCTACAATGAGCAGTTCTTC. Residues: CASRPGLAAYNEQFF. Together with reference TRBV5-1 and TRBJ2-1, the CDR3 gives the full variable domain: KAGVTQTPRYLIKTRGQQVTLSCSPISGHRSVSWYQQTPGQGLQFLFEYFSETQRNKGNFPGRFSGRQFSNSRSEMNVSTLELGDSALYLCASRPGLAAYNEQFFGPGTRLTVL.

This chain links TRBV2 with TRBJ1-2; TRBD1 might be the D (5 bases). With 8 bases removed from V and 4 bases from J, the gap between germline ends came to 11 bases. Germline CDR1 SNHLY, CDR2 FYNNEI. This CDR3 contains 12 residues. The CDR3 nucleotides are TGTGCCAGCTCGTGGGGGTCCTATGGCTACACCTTC. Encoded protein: CASSWGSYGYTF.

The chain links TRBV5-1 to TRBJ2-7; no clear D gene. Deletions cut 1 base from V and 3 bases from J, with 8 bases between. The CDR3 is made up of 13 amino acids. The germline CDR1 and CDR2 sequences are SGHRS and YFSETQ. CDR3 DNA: TGCGCCAGCAGCTTGAGTCGTTTCTACGAGCAGTACTTC. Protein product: CASSLSRFYEQYF.

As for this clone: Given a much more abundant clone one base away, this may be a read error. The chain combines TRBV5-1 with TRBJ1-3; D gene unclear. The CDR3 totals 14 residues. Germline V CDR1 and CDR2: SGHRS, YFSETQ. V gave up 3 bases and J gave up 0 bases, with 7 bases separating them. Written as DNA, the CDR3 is TGCGCCAGCAGCTCCGACGGCTCTGGAAACACCATATATTTT. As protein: CASSSDGSGNTIYF.

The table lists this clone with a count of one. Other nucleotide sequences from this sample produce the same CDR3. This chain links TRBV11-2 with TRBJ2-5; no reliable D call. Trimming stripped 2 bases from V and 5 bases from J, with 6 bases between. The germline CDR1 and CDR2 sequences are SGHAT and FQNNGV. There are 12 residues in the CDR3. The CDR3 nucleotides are TGTGCCAGCAGCTTATTCGGCGAGACCCAGTACTTC. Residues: CASSLFGETQYF.

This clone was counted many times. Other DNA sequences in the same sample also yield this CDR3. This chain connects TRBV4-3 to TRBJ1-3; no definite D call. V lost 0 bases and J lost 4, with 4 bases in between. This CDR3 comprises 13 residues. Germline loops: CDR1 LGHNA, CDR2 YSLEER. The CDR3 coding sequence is TGCGCCAGCAGCCAAGAGGGGGGAAACACCATATATTTT. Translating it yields CASSQEGGNTIYF.

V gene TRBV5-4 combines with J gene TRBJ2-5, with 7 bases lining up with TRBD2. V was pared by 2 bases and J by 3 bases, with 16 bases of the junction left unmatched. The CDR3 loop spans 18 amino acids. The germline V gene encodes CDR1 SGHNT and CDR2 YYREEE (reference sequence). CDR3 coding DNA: TGTGCCAGCAGCTTAATTATGAGGGCGCAGCGGGAAGAAGAGACCCAGTACTTC. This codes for CASSLIMRAQREEETQYF. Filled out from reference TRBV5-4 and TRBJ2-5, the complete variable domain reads ETGVTQSPTHLIKTRGQQVTLRCSSQSGHNTVSWYQQALGQGPQFIFQYYREEENGRGNFPPRFSGLQFPNYSSELNVNALELDDSALYLCASSLIMRAQREEETQYFGPGTRLLVL.

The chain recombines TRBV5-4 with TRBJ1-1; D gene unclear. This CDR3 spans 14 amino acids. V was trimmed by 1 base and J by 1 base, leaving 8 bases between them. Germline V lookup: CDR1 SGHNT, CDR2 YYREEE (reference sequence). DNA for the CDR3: TGTGCCAGCAGCTTGAATCTGTGGAACACTGAAGCTTTCTTT. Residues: CASSLNLWNTEAFF. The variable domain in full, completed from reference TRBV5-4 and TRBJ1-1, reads ETGVTQSPTHLIKTRGQQVTLRCSSQSGHNTVSWYQQALGQGPQFIFQYYREEENGRGNFPPRFSGLQFPNYSSELNVNALELDDSALYLCASSLNLWNTEAFFGQGTRLTVV.

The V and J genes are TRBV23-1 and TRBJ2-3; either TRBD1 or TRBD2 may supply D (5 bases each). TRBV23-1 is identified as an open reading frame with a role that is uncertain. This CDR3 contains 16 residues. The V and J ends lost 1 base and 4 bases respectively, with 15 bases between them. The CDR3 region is CASSQWETTGPDTQYF. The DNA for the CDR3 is TGCGCCAGCAGTCAATGGGAGACAACGGGGCCAGATACGCAGTATTTT.

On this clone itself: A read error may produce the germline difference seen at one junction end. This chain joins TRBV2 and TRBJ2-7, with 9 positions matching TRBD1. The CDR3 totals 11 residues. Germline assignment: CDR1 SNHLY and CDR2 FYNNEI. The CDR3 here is CASSLRDREDF. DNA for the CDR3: TGTGCCAGCAGTCTACGGGACAGGGAGGACTTC. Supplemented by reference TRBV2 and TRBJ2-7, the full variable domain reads EPEVTQTPSHQVTQMGQEVILRCVPISNHLYFYWYRQILGQKVEFLVSFYNNEISEKSEIFDDQFSVERPDGSNFTLKIRSTKLEDSAMYFCASSLRDREDFGPGTRLTVT.

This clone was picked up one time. This chain's CDR3 is CATSTGAFSSYNEQFF. The DNA for the CDR3 is TGTGCCACCAGCACAGGGGCCTTTAGCTCCTACAATGAGCAGTTCTTC. The chain recombines TRBV15 with TRBJ2-1; tentatively, D is TRBD1 (6 bases). V shed 4 bases and J shed 0 bases, with 13 bases lying between them. CDR3 length: 16 amino acids. The germline CDR1 and CDR2 sequences are LNHNV and YYDKDF (reference sequence). The complete variable domain, with remaining parts taken from reference TRBV15 and TRBJ2-1, reads DAMVIQNPRYQVTQFGKPVTLSCSQTLNHNVMYWYQQKSSQAPKLLFHYYDKDFNNEADTPDNFQSRRPNTSFCFLDIRSPGLGDTAMYLCATSTGAFSSYNEQFFGPGTRLTVL.

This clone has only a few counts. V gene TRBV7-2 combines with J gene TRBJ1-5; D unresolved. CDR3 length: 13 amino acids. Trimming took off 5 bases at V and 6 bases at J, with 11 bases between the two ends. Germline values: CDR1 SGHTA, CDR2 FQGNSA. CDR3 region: CASSNGRGQPQHF. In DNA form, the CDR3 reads TGTGCCAGCAGCAATGGGCGGGGTCAGCCCCAGCATTTT.

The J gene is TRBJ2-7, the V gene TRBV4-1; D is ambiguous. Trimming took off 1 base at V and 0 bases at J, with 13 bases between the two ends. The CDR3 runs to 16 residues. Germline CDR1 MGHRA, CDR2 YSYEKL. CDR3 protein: CASSQVSRPGSYEQYF. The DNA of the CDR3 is TGCGCCAGCAGCCAAGTATCCCGCCCCGGCTCCTACGAGCAGTACTTC.

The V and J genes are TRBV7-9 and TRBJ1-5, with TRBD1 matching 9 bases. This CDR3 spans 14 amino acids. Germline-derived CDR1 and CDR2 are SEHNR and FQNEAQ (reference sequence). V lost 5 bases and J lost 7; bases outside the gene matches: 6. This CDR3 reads CASSLGTGKQPQHF. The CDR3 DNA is TGTGCCAGCAGCCTAGGGACAGGGAAACAGCCCCAGCATTTT.

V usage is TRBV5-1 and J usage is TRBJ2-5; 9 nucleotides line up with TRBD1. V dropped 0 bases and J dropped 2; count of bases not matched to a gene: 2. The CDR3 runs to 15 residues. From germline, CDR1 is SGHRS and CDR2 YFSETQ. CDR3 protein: CASSLGGTGQETQYF. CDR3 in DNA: TGCGCCAGCAGCTTGGGTGGGACAGGGCAAGAGACCCAGTACTTC.

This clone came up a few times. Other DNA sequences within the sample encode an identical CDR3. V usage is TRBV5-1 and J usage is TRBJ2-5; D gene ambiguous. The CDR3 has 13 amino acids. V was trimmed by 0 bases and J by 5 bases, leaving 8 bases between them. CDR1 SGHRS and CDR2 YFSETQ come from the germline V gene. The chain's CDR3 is CASSLGVRETQYF. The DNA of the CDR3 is TGCGCCAGCAGCTTGGGTGTACGGGAGACCCAGTACTTC.

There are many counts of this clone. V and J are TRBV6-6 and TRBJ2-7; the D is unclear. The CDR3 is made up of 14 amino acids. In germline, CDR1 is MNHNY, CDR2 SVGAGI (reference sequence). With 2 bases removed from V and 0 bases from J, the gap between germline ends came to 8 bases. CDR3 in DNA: TGTGCCAGCAGTTACGAGGAACTCTCCTACGAGCAGTACTTC. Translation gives CASSYEELSYEQYF.

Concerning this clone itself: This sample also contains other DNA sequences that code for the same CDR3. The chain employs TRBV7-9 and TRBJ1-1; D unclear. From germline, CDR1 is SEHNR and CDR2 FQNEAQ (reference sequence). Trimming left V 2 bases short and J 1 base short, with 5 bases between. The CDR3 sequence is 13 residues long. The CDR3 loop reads CASSLTANTEAFF. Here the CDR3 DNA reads TGTGCCAGCAGCTTAACGGCGAACACTGAAGCTTTCTTT.

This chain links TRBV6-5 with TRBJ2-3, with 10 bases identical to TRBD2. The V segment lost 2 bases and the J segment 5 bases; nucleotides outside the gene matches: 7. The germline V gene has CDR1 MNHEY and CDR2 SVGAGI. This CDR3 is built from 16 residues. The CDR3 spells CASSYDLAGVVDTQYF. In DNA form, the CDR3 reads TGTGCCAGCAGTTACGATCTAGCGGGAGTGGTAGATACGCAGTATTTT.

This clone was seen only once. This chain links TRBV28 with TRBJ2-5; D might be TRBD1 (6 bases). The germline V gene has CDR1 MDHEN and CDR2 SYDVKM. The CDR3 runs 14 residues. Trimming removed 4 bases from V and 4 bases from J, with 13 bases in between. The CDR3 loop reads CASSSSNRVETQYF. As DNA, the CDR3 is TGTGCCAGCAGTTCATCCAACAGGGTAGAGACCCAGTACTTC.

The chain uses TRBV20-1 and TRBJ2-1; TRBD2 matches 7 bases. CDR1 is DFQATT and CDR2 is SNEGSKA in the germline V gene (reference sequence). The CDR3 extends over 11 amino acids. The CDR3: CRMRGYNEQFF. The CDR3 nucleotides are TGCAGAATGCGGGGGTACAATGAGCAGTTCTTC.

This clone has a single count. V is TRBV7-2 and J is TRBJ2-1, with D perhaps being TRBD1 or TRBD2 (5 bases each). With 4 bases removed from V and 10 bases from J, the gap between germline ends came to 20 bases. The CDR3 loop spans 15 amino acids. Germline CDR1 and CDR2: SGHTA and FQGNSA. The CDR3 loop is CASSSTPRDGREQFF. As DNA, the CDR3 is TGTGCCAGCAGCTCTACCCCACGGGACGGTCGAGAGCAGTTCTTC. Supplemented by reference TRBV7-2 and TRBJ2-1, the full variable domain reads GAGVSQSPSNKVTEKGKDVELRCDPISGHTALYWYRQSLGQGLEFLIYFQGNSAPDKSGLPSDRFSAERTGGSVSTLTIQRTQQEDSAVYLCASSSTPRDGREQFFGPGTRLTVL.

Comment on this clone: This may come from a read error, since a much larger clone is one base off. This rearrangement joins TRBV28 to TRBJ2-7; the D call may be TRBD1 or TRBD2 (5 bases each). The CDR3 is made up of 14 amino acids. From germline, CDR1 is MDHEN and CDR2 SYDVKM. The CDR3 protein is CASSPPRGGHERYF. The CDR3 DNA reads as TGTGCCAGCAGTCCACCCCGGGGCGGCCACGAGCGGTACTTC.

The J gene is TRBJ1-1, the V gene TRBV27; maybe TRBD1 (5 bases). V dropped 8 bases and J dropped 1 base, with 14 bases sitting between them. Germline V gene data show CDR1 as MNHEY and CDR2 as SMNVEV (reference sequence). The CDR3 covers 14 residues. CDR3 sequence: CASSLIGGNTEAFF. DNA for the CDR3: TGTGCCAGCTCCCTGATCGGGGGGAACACTGAAGCTTTCTTT.